The rows below give T cell receptor beta chains drawn from one sample of a study of shared clonotypes between healthy human individuals. Sequenced by immunoSEQ multiplex PCR; TCRdb stores in-frame clones only, minus some. This repertoire shows around 1,900,000 clones, just over 90% found once; its top ten account for approximately 1.6%. The sequencing sample was made of naive CD8+ T cells from PBMCs. Source of these receptors: a man aged 18 to 29 in good health. Some clones in this sample may be carry-over from other donors' samples. The CDR3 runs from the conserved cysteine through the conserved F or W. Each record gives: J gene, V gene, clone size, D gene, CDR3 protein, CDR3 DNA. A D gene is named only where the DNA matches it firmly. Rows give clone size only sometimes, using once, few, many, or a class for an expanded clone.

J: TRBJ1-4; V: TRBV9; size: few; D: .; CDR3: CASSISHRESNEKLFF; DNA: TGTGCCAGCAGTATTTCACACAGGGAGTCTAATGAAAAACTGTTTTTT
J: TRBJ1-5; V: TRBV10-2; size: .; D: .; CDR3: CASTYGGIQPQHF; DNA: TGCGCCAGCACCTACGGAGGCATTCAGCCCCAGCATTTT
J: TRBJ2-7; V: TRBV29-1; size: .; D: .; CDR3: CSAWEGASYEQYF; DNA: TGCAGCGCCTGGGAGGGGGCCTCCTACGAGCAGTACTTC
J: TRBJ1-1; V: TRBV9; size: .; D: .; CDR3: CASSYLGSLGNTEAFF; DNA: TGTGCCAGCAGCTACCTGGGTTCTTTGGGGAACACTGAAGCTTTCTTT
J: TRBJ2-7; V: TRBV7-9; size: .; D: .; CDR3: CASSSTTRAYEQYF; DNA: TGTGCCAGCAGCTCGACAACACGTGCCTACGAGCAGTACTTC
J: TRBJ1-1; V: TRBV28; size: .; D: .; CDR3: CASSFLGENTEAFF; DNA: TGTGCCAGCAGTTTTTTGGGGGAGAACACTGAAGCTTTCTTT
J: TRBJ1-5; V: TRBV6-5; size: .; D: TRBD1; CDR3: CASSFIPGTADQPQHF; DNA: TGTGCCAGCAGTTTTATTCCTGGGACAGCCGATCAGCCCCAGCATTTT
J: TRBJ1-1; V: TRBV6-6; size: .; D: .; CDR3: CASSYYLPRENTEAFF; DNA: TGTGCCAGCAGTTACTATCTCCCCAGGGAGAATACTGAAGCTTTCTTT
J: TRBJ1-6; V: TRBV27; size: .; D: TRBD1; CDR3: CASTYRGAVISPLHF; DNA: TGTGCCAGCACCTACAGGGGGGCAGTCATTTCACCCCTCCACTTT
J: TRBJ2-1; V: TRBV7-2; size: .; D: .; CDR3: CASSPPLAEAYNEQFF; DNA: TGTGCCAGCAGCCCCCCCCTCGCGGAAGCCTACAATGAGCAGTTCTTC
J: TRBJ2-2; V: TRBV7-9; size: .; D: TRBD2; CDR3: CASSGSSGPRGELFF; DNA: TGTGCCAGCAGCGGGTCTAGCGGCCCGAGGGGGGAGCTGTTTTTT
J: TRBJ2-7; V: TRBV18; size: .; D: .; CDR3: CASSPFRKEGSYEQYF; DNA: TGTGCCAGCTCACCGTTCCGGAAGGAGGGATCCTACGAGCAGTACTTC
J: TRBJ2-1; V: TRBV27; size: .; D: TRBD2; CDR3: CASSFREGMRNEQFF; DNA: TGTGCCAGCAGTTTTCGGGAGGGGATGCGAAATGAGCAGTTCTTC
J: TRBJ1-2; V: TRBV6-5; size: .; D: .; CDR3: CASGLGPNYGYTF; DNA: TGTGCCAGCGGATTAGGGCCTAACTATGGCTACACCTTC
J: TRBJ1-2; V: TRBV6-5; size: .; D: TRBD1; CDR3: CASSTTGALGGYTF; DNA: TGTGCCAGCAGCACCACAGGGGCGTTAGGTGGCTACACCTTC
J: TRBJ2-7; V: TRBV30; size: .; D: TRBD1; CDR3: CAWSGRTGGFDEQYF; DNA: TGTGCCTGGAGTGGAAGAACAGGGGGCTTCGACGAGCAGTACTTC
J: TRBJ1-1; V: TRBV10-2; size: .; D: .; CDR3: CASSESTLSPEAFF; DNA: TGCGCCAGCAGTGAGTCGACTCTTAGTCCCGAAGCTTTCTTT
J: TRBJ1-3; V: TRBV5-6; size: .; D: .; CDR3: CASSSDPSSGNTIYF; DNA: TGTGCCAGCAGCTCGGACCCAAGCTCTGGAAACACCATATATTTT
J: TRBJ2-7; V: TRBV2; size: .; D: TRBD2; CDR3: CASKGLAEVGYEQYF; DNA: TGTGCCAGCAAAGGTCTAGCGGAAGTAGGCTACGAGCAGTACTTC
J: TRBJ1-2; V: TRBV7-2; size: .; D: TRBD1; CDR3: CASSFDVGQYSYGYTF; DNA: TGTGCCAGCAGCTTCGACGTGGGACAGTACTCCTATGGCTACACCTTC
J: TRBJ1-2; V: TRBV19; size: .; D: .; CDR3: CASSGTFFGGYTF; DNA: TGTGCCAGTAGTGGGACATTTTTTGGCGGCTACACCTTC
J: TRBJ2-4; V: TRBV28; size: .; D: .; CDR3: CASSPAVNGENIQYF; DNA: TGTGCCAGCAGTCCGGCCGTCAACGGCGAAAACATTCAGTACTTC
J: TRBJ1-2; V: TRBV5-6; size: .; D: .; CDR3: CASSLASPVEIF; DNA: TGTGCCAGCAGCTTGGCCAGCCCGGTCGAGATCTTT